The next 23 T cell receptor beta chains were all read from a single sample in a study of T cell responses to AZD1222 COVID-19 vaccine. TCRdb's copy holds only in-frame clones and misses some; the assay was immunoSEQ multiplex PCR. The table has over 110,000 clones, 85% to 95% seen once; the top ten hold roughly 4.9%. The source material was peripheral blood, sampled on day 0 of AZD1222 vaccination. The receptors were gathered from an adult in good health.

The chain employs TRBV5-1 and TRBJ2-6; 7 bases are a match to TRBD1. The germline CDR1 and CDR2 sequences are SGHRS and YFSETQ. The CDR3 spans 17 residues. The V segment lost 5 bases and the J segment 0 bases; nucleotides outside the gene matches: 8. The CDR3: CASRIGQATSGANVLTF. The CDR3 coding sequence is TGCGCCAGCAGAATAGGACAGGCCACCTCTGGGGCCAACGTCCTGACTTTC.

The genes are TRBV20-1 and TRBJ2-3; 7 bases are a match to TRBD2. The germline V gene has CDR1 DFQATT and CDR2 SNEGSKA (reference sequence). This CDR3 comprises 11 residues. Trimming took 6 bases from V and 9 from J; bases not matched to a gene: 6. The CDR3 sequence: CSARTSATQYF. The CDR3 DNA is TGCAGTGCCCGAACTAGCGCAACGCAGTATTTT.

This clone occurred a few times. The chain joins TRBV9 to TRBJ1-2, with 12 bases that match TRBD1. Germline values: CDR1 SGDLS, CDR2 YYNGEE. V trimming: 3 bases; J trimming: 8 bases; junction bases outside the gene matches: 8. This CDR3 region has 15 residues. As DNA, the CDR3 is TGTGCCAGCAGCGGGGGACAGGGGGCGTATAACGGCTACACCTTC. Its translation: CASSGGQGAYNGYTF.

This chain joins TRBV6-2 or TRBV6-3 and TRBJ1-6; 7 positions agree with TRBD1. The V and J ends lost 2 bases and 10 bases, in that order; junction bases with no gene match: 11. The CDR3 spans 16 residues. Germline V gene lookup returns CDR1 MNHEY and CDR2 SVGEGT. CDR3: CASSYRGTETFSPLHF. The CDR3 coding sequence is TGTGCCAGCAGTTACCGCGGGACAGAAACTTTCTCACCCCTCCACTTT.

V gene TRBV18 combines with J gene TRBJ2-5; 9 nucleotides agree with TRBD1. V was clipped by 1 base and J by 5 bases; unmatched bases: 8. The length of the CDR3 is 16 residues. In germline, CDR1 is KGHSH, CDR2 LQKENI. The CDR3 nucleotides are TGTGCCAGCTCACCACAACAGGGGGCGCTCAGCGAGACCCAGTACTTC. It encodes CASSPQQGALSETQYF.

This clone was seen only once. The rearrangement uses TRBV6-5 and TRBJ1-3; D is possibly TRBD1 (5 bases). This CDR3 has 15 amino acids. Germline V CDR1 and CDR2: MNHEY, SVGAGI. V gave up 7 bases and J gave up 7 bases, with 20 bases separating them. CDR3: CASILRGGLGNTIYF. Here the CDR3 DNA reads TGTGCCAGCATCTTAAGGGGTGGTTTAGGGAACACCATATATTTT.

The chain has TRBV7-7 and TRBJ2-1, with D possibly matching TRBD2 (5 bases). This CDR3 comprises 16 residues. Trimming removed 5 bases from V and 3 bases from J, with 17 bases in between. Germline assignment: CDR1 SSHAT and CDR2 FNYEAQ (reference sequence). The CDR3 DNA reads as TGTGCCAGCAGCCCCGGGTTGGACTCCATCTACAATGAGCAGTTCTTC. As protein: CASSPGLDSIYNEQFF. Combining the CDR3 with reference TRBV7-7 and TRBJ2-1 gives the whole variable domain GAGVSQSPRYKVTKRGQDVTLRCDPISSHATLYWYQQALGQGPEFLTYFNYEAQPDKSGLPSDRFSAERPEGSISTLTIQRTEQRDSAMYRCASSPGLDSIYNEQFFGPGTRLTVL.

Here the CDR3 DNA reads TGCGCCAGCAGCTTGGTCCCGGGGTACACCGGGGAGCTGTTTTTT. Translation gives CASSLVPGYTGELFF. The rearrangement joins TRBV5-1 to TRBJ2-2; TRBD2 might be the D (5 bases). V was trimmed by 0 bases and J by 3 bases, leaving 9 bases between them. Germline CDR1 reads SGHRS; CDR2 reads YFSETQ. The CDR3 totals 15 residues.

The V call is TRBV6-1, the J call TRBJ1-6; TRBD1 is a possible D gene (5 bases). CDR1 is MNHNS and CDR2 is SASEGT in the germline V gene. There are 14 residues in the CDR3. Trimming removed 3 bases at V and 6 bases at J, with 9 bases between. This CDR3 reads CASSEGPPNSPLHF. The CDR3 DNA sequence: TGTGCCAGCAGTGAGGGACCCCCTAATTCACCCCTCCACTTT.

V and J are TRBV6-5 and TRBJ1-2; TRBD1 is a possible D gene (5 bases). Trimming left V 2 bases short and J 4 bases short, with 14 bases between. This CDR3 is 15 amino acids long. Germline V gives CDR1 MNHEY, CDR2 SVGAGI. The DNA of the CDR3 is TGTGCCAGCAGTTACGCGGGGCAAATCGTCTATGGCTACACCTTC. Its protein product is CASSYAGQIVYGYTF.

The chain combines TRBV6-5 with TRBJ1-2; no clear D. Per the germline V gene, CDR1 is MNHEY and CDR2 is SVGAGI. This CDR3 is built from 13 residues. The V end was cut by 8 bases, the J end by 5 bases, with 15 bases between. In nucleotides, the CDR3 is TGTGCCAGCGGCTCTTCCCGGGAATATGGCTACACCTTC. Protein product: CASGSSREYGYTF.

This chain joins TRBV15 and TRBJ2-7; TRBD1 might be the D (6 bases). The CDR3 loop spans 16 amino acids. Trimming removed 0 bases at V and 5 bases at J, with 17 bases between. The germline V gene has CDR1 LNHNV and CDR2 YYDKDF (reference sequence). The CDR3 nucleotides read TGTGCCACCAGCAGAGATTTGGGGACACCCGCCCACGAGCAGTACTTC. Translated, it gives CATSRDLGTPAHEQYF.

The chain couples TRBV19 to TRBJ1-1; 9 nucleotides agree with TRBD1. CDR3 length: 16 amino acids. Germline V gene lookup returns CDR1 LNHDA and CDR2 SQIVND (reference sequence). V dropped 4 bases and J dropped 0; count of bases not matched to a gene: 6. The CDR3 spells CASSNRQGVLNTEAFF. Written as DNA, the CDR3 is TGTGCCAGTAGTAACAGACAGGGGGTTTTGAACACTGAAGCTTTCTTT.

The V gene is TRBV15, the J gene TRBJ1-5; D not resolved. The germline gives CDR1 LNHNV, CDR2 YYDKDF (reference sequence). This CDR3 has 15 amino acids. Trimming stripped 5 bases from V and 7 bases from J, with 18 bases between. The CDR3 DNA is TGTGCCACCAGCTTGAGGTCAGGTATAGGACAGCCCCAGCATTTT. This gives the protein CATSLRSGIGQPQHF.

This clone is a singleton in its sample. This chain joins TRBV12-3 or TRBV12-4 and TRBJ2-5, with a weak D call TRBD1 (5 bases). The CDR3 spans 13 residues. Trimming removed 6 bases at V and 4 bases at J, with 12 bases between. The CDR3 sequence is CASSSGIGETQYF. Here the CDR3 DNA reads TGTGCCAGCAGCTCAGGGATAGGAGAGACCCAGTACTTC.

This clone appeared once. This rearrangement joins TRBV30 to TRBJ2-7; TRBD1 matches 7 bases. The V and J ends lost 0 bases and 2 bases, in that order; junction bases with no gene match: 1. This CDR3 is 13 amino acids long. Germline V CDR1 and CDR2: GTSNPN, SVGIG (reference sequence). The CDR3 region is CAWSVDRAYEQYF. The CDR3 nucleotides are TGTGCCTGGAGTGTTGACAGGGCCTACGAGCAGTACTTC. The whole variable domain, remainder taken from reference TRBV30 and TRBJ2-7, is SQTIHQWPATLVQPVGSPLSLECTVEGTSNPNLYWYRQAAGRGLQLLFYSVGIGQISSEVPQNLSASRPQDRQFILSSKKLLLSDSGFYLCAWSVDRAYEQYFGPGTRLTVT.

This rearrangement joins TRBV9 to TRBJ2-3; perhaps TRBD2 as D (5 bases). CDR3 length equals 12 residues. With 4 bases removed from V and 3 bases from J, the gap between germline ends came to 6 bases. CDR1 SGDLS and CDR2 YYNGEE come from the germline V gene. The CDR3 here is CASSPGTDTQYF. The CDR3 DNA follows: TGTGCCAGCAGCCCGGGGACAGATACGCAGTATTTT.

The chain links TRBV7-9 to TRBJ1-2; 7 bases match TRBD1. The germline V gene has CDR1 SEHNR and CDR2 FQNEAQ (reference sequence). The CDR3 runs 11 residues. Trimming removed 4 bases from V and 14 bases from J; junction bases left unmatched: 7. The CDR3 protein is CASSSTGSRTF. CDR3 DNA: TGTGCCAGCAGCTCGACAGGGAGTCGGACCTTC.

The chain is built from TRBV13 and TRBJ2-7; the D is unclear. Germline CDR1 reads PRHDT; CDR2 reads FYEKMQ (reference sequence). Deletions cut 5 bases from V and 6 bases from J, with 11 bases between. There are 12 residues in the CDR3. The CDR3 protein is CASSTRPGEQYF. CDR3 nucleotides: TGTGCCAGCAGCACGCGACCGGGCGAGCAGTACTTC.

This clone is a singleton in its sample. V gene TRBV29-1 combines with J gene TRBJ1-5, with D tentatively TRBD1 (6 bases). This CDR3 spans 15 amino acids. CDR1 and CDR2 from the germline V gene are SQVTM and ANQGSEA. Between the trimmed V and J ends, which lost 5 bases and 5 bases, there was a span of 19 bases. This CDR3 reads CSVSRQERRDQPQHF. As DNA, the CDR3 is TGCAGCGTTTCGAGACAGGAAAGGAGGGATCAGCCCCAGCATTTT.

The gene calls are TRBV13 and TRBJ2-5; D unclear. CDR1 PRHDT and CDR2 FYEKMQ come from the germline V gene (reference sequence). Trimming removed 4 bases from V and 5 bases from J, with 11 bases in between. The CDR3 contains 13 residues. The CDR3 DNA is TGTGCCAGCAGCTATTCGGTGGTCGAGACCCAGTACTTC. Its protein is CASSYSVVETQYF.

This clone was detected a few times. The chain employs TRBV28 and TRBJ2-1, with D possibly being TRBD1 (6 bases). CDR1 MDHEN and CDR2 SYDVKM come from the germline V gene. The CDR3 is 14 amino acids. Trimming removed 3 bases at V and 10 bases at J, with 16 bases between. The CDR3 coding sequence is TGTGCCAGCAGTTTGGGGGACCTAAGGGGGGAGCAGTTCTTC. This encodes CASSLGDLRGEQFF.

The rearrangement links TRBV6-5 to TRBJ1-1; no definite D call. Germline assignment: CDR1 MNHEY and CDR2 SVGAGI. This CDR3 contains 11 residues. Trimming removed 6 bases at V and 5 bases at J, with 7 bases between. Here the CDR3 reads CASRKRTEAFF. The CDR3 nucleotides read TGTGCCAGCAGAAAACGTACTGAAGCTTTCTTT.